This T cell receptor beta chain emerged from a study of blood T cells in healthy people across ages (dated by TCRdb to the mid-2010s). For the study in its entirety: Template switching captured roughly one uniquely barcoded TCR beta cDNA molecule per two T cells in model experiments. Two additional independent replicas of 1 million unique cDNA reads from the same blood draw were analyzed for two donors (one aged 18 to 30 and one aged 80 or older). Using deep sequencing normalized with unique cDNA molecular identifiers, the study measured how TCR beta repertoire diversity changes with age. The donors were divided into four age groups: young (average around 17 years), middle-aged (approximately 39), aged (approximately 64) and long-lived (82). To avoid experimental bias, donors of different ages were randomly spread across the sequencing lanes. Points the paper makes about the study in general: There was a strong correlation between observed TCR beta diversity and the percentage of naive T cells measured by flow cytometry. As age increased, observed TCR beta diversity per million T cells dropped in a roughly linear way, and a significant reduction was already evident by age around 41. Compared with the aged group, more naive CD4+ T cells, fewer expanded clones and increased TCR diversity were shown by the long-lived group, suggesting age selection. Because donor CMV infection status was unknown, age-related changes in expanded clonotypes were potentially confounded. Estimates of total diversity based on one million sequenced T cells were considered lower bounds and underestimates. Since profiling was done on bulk unsorted PBMCs, naive and antigen-experienced compartments could not be conclusively compared.

In this sample, this clonotype turned up once. It has no known antigen specificity. There are no base qualities to consult, and no much larger clone falls within one base. The approximately 41 donors, aged about 6 to 90 years, were systemically healthy Caucasian individuals from Russia. Each donor gave 8 to 10 milliliters of peripheral blood, drawn into EDTA-treated Vacutainer tubes. Ficoll-Paque density-gradient centrifugation was used to isolate PBMCs, with at least 7 million per sample. Trizol reagent was used to extract total RNA from PBMCs, with at least 5 micrograms per sample. For every donor, flow cytometry on a PBMC aliquot measured the percentage of naive CD45RAhigh/CD27high T cells. Libraries were built with 5' RACE. The instrument was an Illumina HiSeq 2500. A second roughly 7 to 11 cycle PCR used a sample-barcoded 5' primer and a J-beta primer mix. Each TCR beta cDNA molecule received a unique molecular identifier from a template-switch 5' adaptor carrying 12 random nucleotides. Each sample yielded at least 3 million CDR3-containing paired-end reads. All of the RNA was converted into first-strand cDNA using the Mint cDNA synthesis kit, with a TRBC-specific oligonucleotide serving as the primer. All cDNA was treated with uracil-DNA glycosylase and then went through a first 18-cycle PCR with the universal primers M1SS and BC2_uni_R. Turning to the authors' computational methods: Normalization of each sample was performed by random selection of 1 million high-quality reads, each carrying a distinct molecular identifier. Instead of being binned into consensus sequences, reads with shared molecular identifiers were discarded. MiTCR, set to a Q25 quality threshold and the strictest error-elimination algorithm, was used for CDR3 identification, clonotype clustering and error correction. Lower-bound total TCR beta diversity was estimated with a nonparametric unseen species model using Euler transformation. TCRdb reanalyzed the raw reads on its own, using fastp at Q25 for trimming and MiXCR for clone calling, and kept in-frame beta chains. Entries that share a CDR3 protein sequence are merged under the most common genes and DNA. The V and J calls and clone size come from TCRdb's table, not from the authors' own analysis. The table for this sample lists about 1 million distinct CDR3 sequences; 45% of them were counted only once. Over 15% of the sample comes from the top ten.

In the germline V gene, CDR1 corresponds to MDHEN and CDR2 to SYDVKM. The V end gives up 8 bases and the J end 0 bases, leaving 7 bases in the junction not matched to a gene. From the cysteine through the phenylalanine, the CDR3 covers 15 amino acids. Of all the DNA, just the CDR3 is kept, 45 bases in frame from base 1. Sequencing was performed on blood. The chain joins TRBV28 to TRBJ2-1, with TRBD2 identical over 7 junction bases. The TCR comes from an older woman in good health. The CDR3 protein sequence reads: CASPGAGNSYNEQFF. At the DNA level, the sequence is TGTGCCAGCCCAGGAGCGGGGAACTCCTACAATGAGCAGTTCTTC.